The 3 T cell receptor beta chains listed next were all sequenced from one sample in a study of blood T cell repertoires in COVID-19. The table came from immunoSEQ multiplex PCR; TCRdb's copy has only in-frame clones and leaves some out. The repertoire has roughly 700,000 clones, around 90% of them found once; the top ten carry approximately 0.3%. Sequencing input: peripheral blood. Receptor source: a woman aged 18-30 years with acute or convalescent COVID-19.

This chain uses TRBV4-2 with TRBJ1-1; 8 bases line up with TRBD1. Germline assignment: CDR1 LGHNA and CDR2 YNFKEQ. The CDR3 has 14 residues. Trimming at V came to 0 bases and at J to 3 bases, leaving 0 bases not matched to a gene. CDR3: CASSQETGDTEAFF. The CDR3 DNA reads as TGTGCCAGCAGCCAAGAGACAGGGGACACTGAAGCTTTCTTT.

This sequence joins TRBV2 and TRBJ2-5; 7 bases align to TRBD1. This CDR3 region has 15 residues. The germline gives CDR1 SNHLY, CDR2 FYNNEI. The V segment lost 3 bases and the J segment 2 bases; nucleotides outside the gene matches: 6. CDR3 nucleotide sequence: TGTGCCAGCAGTGACCGGGACAGACATCAAGAGACCCAGTACTTC. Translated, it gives CASSDRDRHQETQYF.

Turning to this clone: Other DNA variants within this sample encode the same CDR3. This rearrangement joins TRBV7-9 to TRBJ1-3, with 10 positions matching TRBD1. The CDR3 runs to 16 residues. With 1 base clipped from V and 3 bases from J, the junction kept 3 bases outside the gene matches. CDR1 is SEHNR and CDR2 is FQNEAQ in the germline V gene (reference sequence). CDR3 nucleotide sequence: TGTGCCAGCAGCTTAGGACAGGGGGCTAGTGGAAACACCATATATTTT. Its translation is CASSLGQGASGNTIYF.